The 3 T cell receptor beta chains below all came from one sample that was sequenced in a study of T cells after posttransplantation cyclophosphamide. The assay was immunoSEQ multiplex PCR, and TCRdb's table has in-frame clones only and misses some. The table has about 2,800 clones, more than 75% seen once. Sequencing used CD8+ T cells sorted from PBMCs. Receptors originate from a woman in her forties or fifties in good health and a related stem cell transplant donor.

This chain joins TRBV2 and TRBJ1-2; tentative D call: TRBD1 (6 bases). Trimming stripped 3 bases from V and 5 bases from J, with 13 bases between. The germline gives CDR1 SNHLY, CDR2 FYNNEI. The CDR3 runs 14 residues. DNA of the CDR3: TGTGCCAGCAGTGACGGACAGTCGTCTTATGGCTACACCTTC. It encodes CASSDGQSSYGYTF.

The V and J genes are TRBV6-1 and TRBJ1-6; D is undetermined. This CDR3 is 13 amino acids long. The ends were cut back, 3 bases at V and 10 bases at J, with 10 bases in the middle. Germline CDR1 is MNHNS and CDR2 is SASEGT. CDR3: CASSDEAESPLHF. CDR3 bases: TGTGCCAGCAGTGATGAGGCCGAATCACCCCTCCACTTT.

The chain joins TRBV6-1 to TRBJ1-2, with D tentatively TRBD1 (6 bases). The germline V gene has CDR1 MNHNS and CDR2 SASEGT. CDR3 length equals 14 residues. CDR3 loop: CACGPVKGDYGYTF. The CDR3 DNA follows: TGTGCTTGCGGGCCGGTTAAGGGGGACTATGGCTACACCTTC.